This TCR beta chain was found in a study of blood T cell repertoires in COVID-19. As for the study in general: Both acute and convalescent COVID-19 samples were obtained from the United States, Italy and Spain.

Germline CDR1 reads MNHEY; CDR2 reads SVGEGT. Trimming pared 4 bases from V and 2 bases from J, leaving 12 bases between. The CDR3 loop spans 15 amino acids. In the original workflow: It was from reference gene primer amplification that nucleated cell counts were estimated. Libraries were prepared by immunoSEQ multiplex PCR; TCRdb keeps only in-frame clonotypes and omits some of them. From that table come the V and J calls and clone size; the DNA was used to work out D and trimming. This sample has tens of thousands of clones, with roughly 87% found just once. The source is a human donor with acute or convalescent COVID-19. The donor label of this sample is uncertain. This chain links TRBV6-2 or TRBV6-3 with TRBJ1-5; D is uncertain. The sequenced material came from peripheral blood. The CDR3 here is CASSWGGSGNQPQHF. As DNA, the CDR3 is TGTGCCAGCAGTTGGGGAGGGAGTGGCAATCAGCCCCAGCATTTT.